These T cell receptor beta chains were read from a single sample in a study of OX40 agonist ivuxolimab in advanced cancers. TCRdb's table, derived via immunoSEQ multiplex PCR, lists solely in-frame clones and lacks some. In the table there are about 16,000 clones, about 77% of which are singletons. This specimen consisted of CD4+ or CD8+ T cells sorted from blood, obtained in a trial of the OX40 agonist ivuxolimab. The receptors here all came from an adult with an advanced solid tumor such as melanoma, head and neck, liver or kidney cancer. CDR3s include the opening cysteine and the closing phenylalanine or tryptophan. D genes are given only for firm matches. Clone size appears in some rows only: once, few, many, or a class for an expanded clone.

V gene,clone size,D gene,J gene,CDR3 protein,CDR3 DNA
TRBV5-6,.,.,TRBJ1-2,CASSWDTTLGYGYTF,TGTGCCAGCAGCTGGGATACAACATTAGGCTATGGCTACACCTTC
TRBV10-3,.,TRBD1,TRBJ1-4,CAISEEGADEKLFF,TGTGCCATCAGTGAGGAGGGGGCAGATGAAAAACTGTTTTTT
TRBV6-6,.,.,TRBJ2-2,CASRPPDTGELFF,TGTGCCAGCAGGCCCCCCGACACCGGGGAGCTGTTTTTT
TRBV5-1,.,TRBD1,TRBJ1-1,CASSMTGLNTEAFF,TGTGCCAGCAGCATGACAGGGTTGAACACTGAAGCTTTCTTT
TRBV10-3,.,.,TRBJ1-1,CAISPVVGISGDTEAFF,TGTGCCATCAGCCCAGTAGTAGGGATCTCGGGCGACACTGAAGCTTTCTTT
TRBV4-1,.,.,TRBJ2-5,CASSQVQGQETQYF,TGCGCCAGCAGCCAAGTACAAGGACAAGAGACCCAGTACTTC
TRBV4-3,once,.,TRBJ2-3,CASSQDHVRGSTDTQYF,TGCGCCAGCAGCCAAGATCACGTACGGGGAAGCACAGATACGCAGTATTTT
TRBV7-7,.,.,TRBJ2-2,CASTRAINTGELFF,TGTGCTAGTACCCGCGCCATAAACACCGGGGAGCTGTTTTTT
TRBV11-2,.,TRBD2,TRBJ2-1,CASSPGRAESYNEQFF,TGTGCCAGCAGCCCCGGGAGGGCTGAATCCTACAATGAGCAGTTCTTC
TRBV6-5,once,.,TRBJ1-1,CASSPPGPEAFF,TGTGCCAGCAGTCCCCCAGGCCCTGAAGCTTTCTTT
TRBV19,.,.,TRBJ2-3,CASRSTASTDTQYF,TGTGCCAGTAGGTCTACAGCTAGCACAGATACGCAGTATTTT
TRBV10-3,medium-sized,.,TRBJ2-7,CAISESQGLEYEQYF,TGTGCCATCAGTGAGTCACAGGGACTCGAATACGAGCAGTACTTC
TRBV6-1,few,.,TRBJ1-2,CASSETGHYGYTF,TGTGCCAGCAGTGAAACAGGGCACTATGGCTACACCTTC
TRBV2,.,.,TRBJ2-7,CASSEGGQSSYEQYF,TGTGCCAGCAGTGAGGGGGGACAGTCCTCCTACGAGCAGTACTTC
TRBV5-8,.,TRBD1,TRBJ1-6,CASSAGQRYSPLHF,TGTGCCAGCAGCGCGGGACAGAGGTATTCACCCCTCCACTTT
TRBV5-1,.,TRBD1,TRBJ1-2,CASSLTGTGSSGYTF,TGCGCCAGCAGCCTTACCGGGACAGGGTCCTCTGGCTACACCTTC